This T cell receptor (beta chain) was identified in a study of radiation and T cells in renal cell carcinoma. Overall study findings and caveats: From baseline, blood top tumor clonotypes peaked at 2 weeks post-radiation. Without pretreatment biopsies, baseline tumor clonotype presence was undetermined.

With regard to this clone: Its antigen is as yet unknown.

The time point is: blood 4 weeks post-SBRT, at nephrectomy. The treatment here: 15 Gy SBRT to primary tumor, nephrectomy 4 weeks later. Radiation-treated patients gave blood at baseline, week 2 and week 4. This renal cell carcinoma was of the clear cell type. Sequenced by immunoSEQ multiplex PCR; TCRdb stores in-frame clones only, minus some. The sample contains about 86,000 clones, around 85% of which appear only once. CDR3 length: 14 amino acids. The germline V gene encodes CDR1 SGHNT and CDR2 YENEEA. V was cut by 1 base and J by 0 bases, with 5 bases left in between. This TCR derives from a man aged 50-60 years with renal cell carcinoma. Source: blood, taken from a patient whose treatment included radiotherapy and nephrectomy. This chain joins TRBV11-3 and TRBJ2-3; D remains unclear. This chain's CDR3 is CASSLGSSTDTQYF. The CDR3 DNA follows: TGTGCCAGCAGCTTAGGATCAAGCACAGATACGCAGTATTTT.